The clone carrying this T cell receptor (beta chain) was seen more than once but under ten times. Antigen specificity is unknown. Germline and junction disagree at one end, which may indicate a read error. The data were obtained in a study of regulatory T cells in long-lasting Graves disease. Study results and caveats: Repertoires from persistent disease leaned toward TRBV28, TRBJ1-2 and TRBJ2-5. No thyroid tissue was studied; the work used peripheral blood only.

The authors built TCR beta libraries using iRepertoire HTBI primers and Arm-PCR of CDR3 regions. Using its own MiXCR run on the multiplex PCR reads, TCRdb lists one record per CDR3 protein. The sample contains a few hundred thousand distinct CDR3 sequences, 23% of which appear only once. Time point defined: persistent/refractory GD, antithyroid drugs over 5 years with positive TRAb. PBMCs were the source of the RNA used for TCR sequencing. CDR1 and CDR2 (germline): DFQATT, SNEGSKA (reference sequence). The CDR3 is 14 amino acids. This rearrangement joins TRBV20-1 to TRBJ1-5; D gene ambiguous. The origin of this receptor is a female donor with Graves disease. The sample consisted of peripheral blood mononuclear cells (PBMCs), taken when the disease was refractory, from a patient treated with antithyroid drugs. CDR3 DNA sequence: TGCAGTTCTAGAGATCGGCCCACAAATCAGCCCCAGCATTTT. Translated: CSSRDRPTNQPQHF.